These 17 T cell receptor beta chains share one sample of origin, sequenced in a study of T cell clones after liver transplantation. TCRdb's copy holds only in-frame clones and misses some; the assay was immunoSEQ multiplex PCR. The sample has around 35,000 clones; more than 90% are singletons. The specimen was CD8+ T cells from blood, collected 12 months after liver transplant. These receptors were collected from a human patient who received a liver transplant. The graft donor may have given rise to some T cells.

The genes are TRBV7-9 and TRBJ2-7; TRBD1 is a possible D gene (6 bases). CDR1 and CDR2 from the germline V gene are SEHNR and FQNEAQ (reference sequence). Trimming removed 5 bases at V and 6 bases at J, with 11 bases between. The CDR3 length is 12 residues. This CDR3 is CASSIGTIEQYF. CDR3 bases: TGTGCCAGCAGCATCGGGACAATCGAGCAGTACTTC.

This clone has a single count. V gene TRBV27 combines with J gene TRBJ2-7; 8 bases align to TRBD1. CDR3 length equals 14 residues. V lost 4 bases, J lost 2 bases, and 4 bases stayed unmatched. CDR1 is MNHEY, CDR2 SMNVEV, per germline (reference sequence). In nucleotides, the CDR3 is TGTGCCAGCAGTTCCACAGGGGGAACCTACGAGCAGTACTTC. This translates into CASSSTGGTYEQYF.

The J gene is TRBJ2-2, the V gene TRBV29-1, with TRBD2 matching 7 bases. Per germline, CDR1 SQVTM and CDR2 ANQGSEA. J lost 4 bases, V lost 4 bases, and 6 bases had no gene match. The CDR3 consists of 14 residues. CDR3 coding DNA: TGCAGCGTTGCCGGCGGGAGCGGCACCGGGGAGCTGTTTTTT. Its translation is CSVAGGSGTGELFF.

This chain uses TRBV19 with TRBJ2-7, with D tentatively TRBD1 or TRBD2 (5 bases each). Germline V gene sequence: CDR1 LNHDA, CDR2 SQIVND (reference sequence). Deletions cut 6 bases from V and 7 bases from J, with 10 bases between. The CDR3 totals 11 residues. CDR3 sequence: CASSWGLEQYF. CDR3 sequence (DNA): TGTGCCAGTAGCTGGGGGTTAGAGCAGTACTTC.

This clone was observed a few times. Written as DNA, the CDR3 is TGTGCCAGCAGCATCCGGGACAGGGACCACGATACGCAGTATTTT. Protein sequence: CASSIRDRDHDTQYF. This chain links TRBV9 with TRBJ2-3, with TRBD1 matching over 9 bases. Germline CDR1 is SGDLS and CDR2 is YYNGEE. V shed 4 bases, J shed 6 bases, and the junction held 9 bases outside the gene matches. The CDR3 is 15 residues long.

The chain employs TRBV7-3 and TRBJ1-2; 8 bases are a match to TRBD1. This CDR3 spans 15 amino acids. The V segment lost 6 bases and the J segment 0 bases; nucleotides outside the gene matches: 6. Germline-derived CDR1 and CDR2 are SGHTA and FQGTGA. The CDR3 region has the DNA TGTGCCAGCAGTTTACAGGGGGATACTAACTATGGCTACACCTTC. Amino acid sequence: CASSLQGDTNYGYTF.

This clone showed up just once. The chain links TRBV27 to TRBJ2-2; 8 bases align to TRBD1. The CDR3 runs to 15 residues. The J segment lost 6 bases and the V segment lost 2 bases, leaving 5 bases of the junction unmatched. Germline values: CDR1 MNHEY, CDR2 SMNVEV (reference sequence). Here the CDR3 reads CASSLIGQGAGELFF. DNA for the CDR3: TGTGCCAGCAGTTTAATCGGACAGGGCGCCGGGGAGCTGTTTTTT.

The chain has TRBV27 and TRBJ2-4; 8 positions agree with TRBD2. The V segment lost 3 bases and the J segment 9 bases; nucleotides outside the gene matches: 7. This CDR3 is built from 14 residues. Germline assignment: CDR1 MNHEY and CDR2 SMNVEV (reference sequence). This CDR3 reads CASSLAGGAGIQYF. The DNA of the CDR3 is TGTGCCAGCAGTTTGGCGGGAGGAGCGGGCATTCAGTACTTC.

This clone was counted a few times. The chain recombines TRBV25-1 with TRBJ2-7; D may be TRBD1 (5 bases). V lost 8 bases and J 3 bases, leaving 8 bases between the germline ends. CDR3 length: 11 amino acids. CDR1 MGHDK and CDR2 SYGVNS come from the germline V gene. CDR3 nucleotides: TGTGCCAGCGGAGACAGCTACGAGCAGTACTTC. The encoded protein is CASGDSYEQYF.

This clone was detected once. The CDR3 spells CASLGFREMNTEAFF. The CDR3, as DNA: TGTGCCAGCTTGGGCTTCAGGGAAATGAACACTGAAGCTTTCTTT. V and J are TRBV19 and TRBJ1-1; a possible D gene is TRBD1 (5 bases). Trimming took 9 bases from V and 0 from J, leaving 17 bases between them. Germline loops: CDR1 LNHDA, CDR2 SQIVND (reference sequence). This CDR3 has 15 amino acids.

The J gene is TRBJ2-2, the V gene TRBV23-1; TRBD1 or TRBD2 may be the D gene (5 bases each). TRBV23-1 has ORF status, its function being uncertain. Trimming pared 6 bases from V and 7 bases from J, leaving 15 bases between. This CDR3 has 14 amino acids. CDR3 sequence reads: CASRGRGASGELFF. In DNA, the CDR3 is TGCGCCAGCAGGGGCCGAGGGGCCAGCGGGGAGCTGTTTTTT.

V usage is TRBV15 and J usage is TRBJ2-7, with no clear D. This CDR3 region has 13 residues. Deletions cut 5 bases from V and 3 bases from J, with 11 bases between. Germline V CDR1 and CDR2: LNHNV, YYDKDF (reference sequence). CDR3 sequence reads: CATSPNSIYEQYF. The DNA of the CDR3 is TGTGCCACCAGCCCTAATTCGATCTACGAGCAGTACTTC.

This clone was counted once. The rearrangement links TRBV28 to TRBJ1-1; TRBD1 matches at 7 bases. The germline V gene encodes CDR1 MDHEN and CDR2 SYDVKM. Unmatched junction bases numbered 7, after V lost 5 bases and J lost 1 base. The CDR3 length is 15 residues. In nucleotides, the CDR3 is TGTGCCAGCAGTATCACAGGGGAGGGGAACACTGAAGCTTTCTTT. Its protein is CASSITGEGNTEAFF.

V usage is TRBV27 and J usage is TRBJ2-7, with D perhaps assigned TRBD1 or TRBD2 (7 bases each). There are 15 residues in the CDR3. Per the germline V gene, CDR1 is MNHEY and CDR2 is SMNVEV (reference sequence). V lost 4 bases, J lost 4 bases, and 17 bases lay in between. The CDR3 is CASSWGGGTDYEQYF. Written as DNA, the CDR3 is TGTGCCAGCAGTTGGGGGGGCGGGACAGATTACGAGCAGTACTTC.

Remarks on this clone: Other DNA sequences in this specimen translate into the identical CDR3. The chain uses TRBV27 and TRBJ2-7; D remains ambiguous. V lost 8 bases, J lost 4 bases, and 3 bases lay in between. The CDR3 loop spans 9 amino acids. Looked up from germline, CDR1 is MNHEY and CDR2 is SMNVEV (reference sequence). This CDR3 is CASGYEQYF. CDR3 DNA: TGTGCCAGCGGATACGAGCAGTACTTC.

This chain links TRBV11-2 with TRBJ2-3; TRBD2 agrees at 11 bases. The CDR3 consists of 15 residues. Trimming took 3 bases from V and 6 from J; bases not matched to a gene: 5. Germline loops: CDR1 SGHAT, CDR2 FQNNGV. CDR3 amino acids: CASSFSGRAGDTQYF. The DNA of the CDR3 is TGTGCCAGCAGCTTTAGCGGGAGGGCCGGTGATACGCAGTATTTT.

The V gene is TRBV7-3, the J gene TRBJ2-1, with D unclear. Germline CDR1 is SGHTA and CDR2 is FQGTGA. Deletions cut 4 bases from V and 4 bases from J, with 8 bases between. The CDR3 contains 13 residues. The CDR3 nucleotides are TGTGCCAGCAGCTCTAGTTTATACAATGAGCAGTTCTTC. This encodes CASSSSLYNEQFF.